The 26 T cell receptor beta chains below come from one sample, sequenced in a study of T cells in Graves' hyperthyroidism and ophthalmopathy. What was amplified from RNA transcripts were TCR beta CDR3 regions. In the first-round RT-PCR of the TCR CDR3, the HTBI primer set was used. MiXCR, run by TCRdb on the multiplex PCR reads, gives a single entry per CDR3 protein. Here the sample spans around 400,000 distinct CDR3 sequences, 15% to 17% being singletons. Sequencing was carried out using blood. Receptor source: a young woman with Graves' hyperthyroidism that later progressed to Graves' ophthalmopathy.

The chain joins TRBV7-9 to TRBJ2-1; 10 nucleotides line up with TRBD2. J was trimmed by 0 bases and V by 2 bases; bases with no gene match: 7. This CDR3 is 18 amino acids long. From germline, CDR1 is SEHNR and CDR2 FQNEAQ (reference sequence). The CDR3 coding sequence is TGTGCCAGCAGCTTAAGCCCCGGACTAGCGGACTCCTACAATGAGCAGTTCTTC. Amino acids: CASSLSPGLADSYNEQFF.

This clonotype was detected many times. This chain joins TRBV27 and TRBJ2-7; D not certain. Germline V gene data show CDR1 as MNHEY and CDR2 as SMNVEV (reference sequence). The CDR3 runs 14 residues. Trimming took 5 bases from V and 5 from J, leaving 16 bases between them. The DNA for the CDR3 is TGTGCCAGCAGTGATTTAGCTGAGGTAGACGAGCAGTACTTC. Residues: CASSDLAEVDEQYF.

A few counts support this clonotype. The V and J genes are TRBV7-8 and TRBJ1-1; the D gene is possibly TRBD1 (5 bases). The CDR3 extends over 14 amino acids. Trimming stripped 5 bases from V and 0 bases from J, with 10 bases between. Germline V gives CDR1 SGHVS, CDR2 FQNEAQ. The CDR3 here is CASSHGGMNTEAFF. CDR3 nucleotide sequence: TGTGCCAGCAGCCACGGGGGGATGAACACTGAAGCTTTCTTT. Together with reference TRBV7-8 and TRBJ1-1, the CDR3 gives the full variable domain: GAGVSQSPRYKVAKRGQDVALRCDPISGHVSLFWYQQALGQGPEFLTYFQNEAQLDKSGLPSDRFFAERPEGSVSTLKIQRTQQEDSAVYLCASSHGGMNTEAFFGQGTRLTVV.

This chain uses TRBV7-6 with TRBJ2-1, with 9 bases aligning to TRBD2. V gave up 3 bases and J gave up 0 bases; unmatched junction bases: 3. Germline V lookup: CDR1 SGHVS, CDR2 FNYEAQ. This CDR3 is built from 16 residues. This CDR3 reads CASSLRLADSYNEQFF. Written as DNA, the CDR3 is TGTGCCAGCAGCTTGCGACTAGCGGACTCCTACAATGAGCAGTTCTTC. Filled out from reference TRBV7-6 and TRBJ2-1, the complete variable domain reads GAGVSQSPRYKVTKRGQDVALRCDPISGHVSLYWYRQALGQGPEFLTYFNYEAQQDKSGLPNDRFSAERPEGSISTLTIQRTEQRDSAMYRCASSLRLADSYNEQFFGPGTRLTVL.

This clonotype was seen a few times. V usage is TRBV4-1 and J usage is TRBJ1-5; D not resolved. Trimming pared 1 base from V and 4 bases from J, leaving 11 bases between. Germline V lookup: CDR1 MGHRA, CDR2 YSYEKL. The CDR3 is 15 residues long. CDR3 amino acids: CASSQALPLNQPQHF. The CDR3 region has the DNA TGCGCCAGCAGCCAAGCTCTGCCCTTAAATCAGCCCCAGCATTTT.

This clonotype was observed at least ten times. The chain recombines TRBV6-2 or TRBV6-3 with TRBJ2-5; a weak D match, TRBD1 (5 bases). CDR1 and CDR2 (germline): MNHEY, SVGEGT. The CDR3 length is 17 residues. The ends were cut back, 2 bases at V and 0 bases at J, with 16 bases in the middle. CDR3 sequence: CASSYTIAGMYQETQYF. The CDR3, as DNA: TGTGCCAGCAGTTACACGATCGCAGGGATGTACCAAGAGACCCAGTACTTC.

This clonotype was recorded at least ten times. This CDR3 is CASRQDRWSGSPGEQFF. The CDR3 nucleotides read TGTGCCAGCAGACAAGATCGGTGGAGCGGGAGCCCGGGGGAGCAGTTCTTC. The chain is built from TRBV7-8 and TRBJ2-1; 8 nucleotides line up with TRBD2. Per the germline V gene, CDR1 is SGHVS and CDR2 is FQNEAQ. Trimming removed 6 bases from V and 10 bases from J; junction bases left unmatched: 20. The CDR3 covers 17 residues.

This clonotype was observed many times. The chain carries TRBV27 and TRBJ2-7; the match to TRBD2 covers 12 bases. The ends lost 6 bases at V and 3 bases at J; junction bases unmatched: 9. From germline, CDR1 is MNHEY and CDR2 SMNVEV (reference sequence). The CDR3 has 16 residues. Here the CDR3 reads CASSPNGLAGNYEQYF. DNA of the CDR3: TGTGCCAGCAGCCCAAACGGACTAGCGGGAAACTACGAGCAGTACTTC.

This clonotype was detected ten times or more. CDR3 loop: CASSSSWGTGRDTQYF. DNA of the CDR3: TGTGCCAGCAGTTCGTCATGGGGTACAGGGAGGGATACGCAGTATTTT. The chain has TRBV28 and TRBJ2-3; perhaps D is TRBD1 or TRBD2 (6 bases each). Per the germline V gene, CDR1 is MDHEN and CDR2 is SYDVKM. Trimming shortened V by 4 bases and J by 6 bases, and 20 bases separated the two germline ends. The length of the CDR3 is 16 residues.

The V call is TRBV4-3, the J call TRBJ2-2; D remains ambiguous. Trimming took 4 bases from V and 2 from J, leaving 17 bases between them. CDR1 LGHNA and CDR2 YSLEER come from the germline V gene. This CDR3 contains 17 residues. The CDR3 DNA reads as TGCGCCAGCAGCCCAGGCCTACCCTCCCTTAACACCGGGGAGCTGTTTTTT. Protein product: CASSPGLPSLNTGELFF.

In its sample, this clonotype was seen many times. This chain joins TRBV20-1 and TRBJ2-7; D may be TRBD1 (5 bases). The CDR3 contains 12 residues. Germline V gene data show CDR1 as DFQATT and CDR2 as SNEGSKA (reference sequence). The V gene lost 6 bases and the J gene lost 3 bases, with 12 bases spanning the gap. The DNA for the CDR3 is TGCAGTGCCCCGACAGACCGCTACGAGCAGTACTTC. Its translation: CSAPTDRYEQYF.

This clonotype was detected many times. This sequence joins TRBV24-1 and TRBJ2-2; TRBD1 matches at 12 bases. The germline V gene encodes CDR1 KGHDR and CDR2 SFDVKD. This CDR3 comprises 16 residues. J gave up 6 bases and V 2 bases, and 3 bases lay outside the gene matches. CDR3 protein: CATSDSGQGASGELFF. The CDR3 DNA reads TGTGCCACCAGTGATTCGGGACAGGGGGCATCCGGGGAGCTGTTTTTT.

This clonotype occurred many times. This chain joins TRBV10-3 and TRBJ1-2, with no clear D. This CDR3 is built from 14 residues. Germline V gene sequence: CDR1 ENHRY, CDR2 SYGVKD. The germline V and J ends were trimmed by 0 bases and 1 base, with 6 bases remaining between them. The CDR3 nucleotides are TGTGCCATCAGTGAGTCCTATTTTAACTATGGCTACACCTTC. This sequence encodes CAISESYFNYGYTF.

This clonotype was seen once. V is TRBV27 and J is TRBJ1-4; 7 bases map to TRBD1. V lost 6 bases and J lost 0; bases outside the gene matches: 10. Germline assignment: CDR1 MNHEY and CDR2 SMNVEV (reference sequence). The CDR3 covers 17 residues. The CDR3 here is CASRPQGLHTTNEKLFF. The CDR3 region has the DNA TGTGCCAGCAGGCCACAGGGGCTACATACAACTAATGAAAAACTGTTTTTT.

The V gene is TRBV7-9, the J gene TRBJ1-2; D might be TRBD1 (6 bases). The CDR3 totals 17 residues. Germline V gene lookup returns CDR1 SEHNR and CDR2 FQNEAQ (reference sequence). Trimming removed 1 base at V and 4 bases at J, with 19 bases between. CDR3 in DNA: TGTGCCAGCAGCTTAGAGGGGGGGGTTGCTGGTCCCTATGGCTACACCTTC. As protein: CASSLEGGVAGPYGYTF.

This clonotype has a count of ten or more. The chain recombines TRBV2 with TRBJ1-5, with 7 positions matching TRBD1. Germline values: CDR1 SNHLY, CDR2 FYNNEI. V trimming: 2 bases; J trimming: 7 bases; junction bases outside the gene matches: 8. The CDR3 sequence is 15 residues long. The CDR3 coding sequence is TGTGCCAGCAGTGAACAGGGGGTAGTTGGGCAGCCCCAGCATTTT. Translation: CASSEQGVVGQPQHF. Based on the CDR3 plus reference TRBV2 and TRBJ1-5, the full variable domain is EPEVTQTPSHQVTQMGQEVILRCVPISNHLYFYWYRQILGQKVEFLVSFYNNEISEKSEIFDDQFSVERPDGSNFTLKIRSTKLEDSAMYFCASSEQGVVGQPQHFGDGTRLSIL.

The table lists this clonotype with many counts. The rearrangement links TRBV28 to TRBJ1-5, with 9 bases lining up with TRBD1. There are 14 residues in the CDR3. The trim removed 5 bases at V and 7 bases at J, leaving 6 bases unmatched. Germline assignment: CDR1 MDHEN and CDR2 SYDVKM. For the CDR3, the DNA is TGTGCCAGCAGTGCCACAGGGGGCGGGCAGCCCCAGCATTTT. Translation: CASSATGGGQPQHF.

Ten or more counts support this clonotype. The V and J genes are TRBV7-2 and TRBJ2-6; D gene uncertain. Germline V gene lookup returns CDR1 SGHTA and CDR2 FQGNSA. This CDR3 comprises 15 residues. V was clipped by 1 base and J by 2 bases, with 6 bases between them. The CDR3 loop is CASSLGGTGANVLTF. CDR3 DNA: TGTGCCAGCAGCTTAGGAGGCACTGGGGCCAACGTCCTGACTTTC.

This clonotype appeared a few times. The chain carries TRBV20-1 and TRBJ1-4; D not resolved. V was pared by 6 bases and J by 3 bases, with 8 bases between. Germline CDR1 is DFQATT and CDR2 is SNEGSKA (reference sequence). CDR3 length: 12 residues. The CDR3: CSAMGSNEKLFF. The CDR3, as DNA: TGCAGTGCCATGGGTTCTAATGAAAAACTGTTTTTT.

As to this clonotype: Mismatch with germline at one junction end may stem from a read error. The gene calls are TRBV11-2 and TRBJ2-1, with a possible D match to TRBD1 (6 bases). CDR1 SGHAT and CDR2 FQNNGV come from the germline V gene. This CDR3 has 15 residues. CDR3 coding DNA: TGTGCCAGCAGCTCCCTGACAGGCTCCTACAATGAGCACTTCTTC. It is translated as CASSSLTGSYNEHFF.

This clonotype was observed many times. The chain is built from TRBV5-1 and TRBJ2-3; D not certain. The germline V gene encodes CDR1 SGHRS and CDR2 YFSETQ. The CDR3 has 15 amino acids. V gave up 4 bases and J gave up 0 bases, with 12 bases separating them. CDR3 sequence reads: CASSPGPISTDTQYF. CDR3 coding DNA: TGCGCCAGCAGCCCAGGACCCATTAGCACAGATACGCAGTATTTT.

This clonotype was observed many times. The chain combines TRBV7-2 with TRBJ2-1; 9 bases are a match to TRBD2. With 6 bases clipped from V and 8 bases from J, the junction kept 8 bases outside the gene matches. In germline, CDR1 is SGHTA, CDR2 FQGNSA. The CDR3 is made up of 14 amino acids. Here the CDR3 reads CASSSSGTSYEQFF. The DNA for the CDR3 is TGTGCCAGCAGTTCGTCCGGGACTAGCTATGAGCAGTTCTTC.

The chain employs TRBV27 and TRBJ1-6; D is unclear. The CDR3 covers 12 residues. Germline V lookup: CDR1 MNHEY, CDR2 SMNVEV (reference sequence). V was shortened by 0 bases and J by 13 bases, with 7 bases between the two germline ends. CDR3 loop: CASSLSLGPLHF. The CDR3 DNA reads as TGTGCCAGCAGTTTATCTCTCGGGCCCCTCCACTTT.

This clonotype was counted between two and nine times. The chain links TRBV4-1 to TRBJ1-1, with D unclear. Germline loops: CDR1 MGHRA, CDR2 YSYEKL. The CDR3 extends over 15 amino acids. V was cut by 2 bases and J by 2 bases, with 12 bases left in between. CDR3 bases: TGCGCCAGCAGCCAAATTTCCGCGGGCAACACTGAAGCTTTCTTT. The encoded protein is CASSQISAGNTEAFF.

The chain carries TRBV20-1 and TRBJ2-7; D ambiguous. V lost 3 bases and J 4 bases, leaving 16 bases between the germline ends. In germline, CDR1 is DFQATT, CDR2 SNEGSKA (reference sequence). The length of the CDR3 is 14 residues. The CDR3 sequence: CSARGVGSLYEQYF. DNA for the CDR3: TGCAGTGCTAGGGGCGTTGGGTCCCTTTACGAGCAGTACTTC.

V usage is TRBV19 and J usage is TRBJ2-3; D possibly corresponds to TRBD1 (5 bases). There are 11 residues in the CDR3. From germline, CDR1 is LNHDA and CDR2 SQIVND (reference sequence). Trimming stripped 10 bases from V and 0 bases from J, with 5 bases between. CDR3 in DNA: TGTGCCACAGGGAGCACAGATACGCAGTATTTT. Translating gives CATGSTDTQYF.